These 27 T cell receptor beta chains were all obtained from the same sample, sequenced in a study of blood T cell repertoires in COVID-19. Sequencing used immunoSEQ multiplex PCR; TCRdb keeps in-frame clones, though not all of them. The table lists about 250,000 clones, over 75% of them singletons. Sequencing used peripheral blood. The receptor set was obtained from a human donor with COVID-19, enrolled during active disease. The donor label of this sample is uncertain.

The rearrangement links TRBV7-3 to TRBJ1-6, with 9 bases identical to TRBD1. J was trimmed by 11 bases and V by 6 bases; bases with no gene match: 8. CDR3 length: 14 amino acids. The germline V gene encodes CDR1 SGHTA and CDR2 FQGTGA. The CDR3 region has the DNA TGTGCCAGCAGGGGGGACAGGGTCAGAACACCCCTCCACTTT. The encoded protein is CASRGDRVRTPLHF.

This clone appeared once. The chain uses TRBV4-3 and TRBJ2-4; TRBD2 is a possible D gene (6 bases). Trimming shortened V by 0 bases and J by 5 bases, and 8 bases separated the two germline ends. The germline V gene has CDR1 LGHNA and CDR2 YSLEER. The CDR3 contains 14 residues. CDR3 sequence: CASSQDTGENIQYF. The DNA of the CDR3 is TGCGCCAGCAGCCAAGATACGGGGGAAAACATTCAGTACTTC.

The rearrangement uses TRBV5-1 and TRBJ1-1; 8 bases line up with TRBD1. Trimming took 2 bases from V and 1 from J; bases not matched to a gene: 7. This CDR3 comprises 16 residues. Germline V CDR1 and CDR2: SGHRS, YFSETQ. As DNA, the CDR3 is TGCGCCAGCAGCTTCATACCAGGGGGCGCGAACACTGAAGCTTTCTTT. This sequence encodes CASSFIPGGANTEAFF. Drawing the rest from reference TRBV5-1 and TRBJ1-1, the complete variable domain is KAGVTQTPRYLIKTRGQQVTLSCSPISGHRSVSWYQQTPGQGLQFLFEYFSETQRNKGNFPGRFSGRQFSNSRSEMNVSTLELGDSALYLCASSFIPGGANTEAFFGQGTRLTVV.

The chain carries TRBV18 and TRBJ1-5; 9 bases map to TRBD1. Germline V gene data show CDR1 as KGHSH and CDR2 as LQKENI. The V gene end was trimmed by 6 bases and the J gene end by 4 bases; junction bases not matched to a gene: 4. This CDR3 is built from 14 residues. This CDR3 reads CASSQDRGNQPQHF. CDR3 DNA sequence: TGTGCCAGCTCCCAAGACAGGGGGAATCAGCCCCAGCATTTT.

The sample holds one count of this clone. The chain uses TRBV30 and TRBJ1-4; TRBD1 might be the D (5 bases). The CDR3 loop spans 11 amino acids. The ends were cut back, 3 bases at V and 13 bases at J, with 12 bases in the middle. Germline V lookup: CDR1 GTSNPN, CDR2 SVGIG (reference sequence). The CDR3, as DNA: TGTGCCTGGAGCCATCGGGGGGGACTGTTTTTT. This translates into CAWSHRGGLFF. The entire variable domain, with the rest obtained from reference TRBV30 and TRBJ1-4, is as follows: SQTIHQWPATLVQPVGSPLSLECTVEGTSNPNLYWYRQAAGRGLQLLFYSVGIGQISSEVPQNLSASRPQDRQFILSSKKLLLSDSGFYLCAWSHRGGLFFGSGTQLSVL.

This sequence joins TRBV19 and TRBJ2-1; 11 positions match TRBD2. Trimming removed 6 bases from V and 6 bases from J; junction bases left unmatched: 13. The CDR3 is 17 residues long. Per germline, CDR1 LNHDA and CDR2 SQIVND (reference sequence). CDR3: CASSPSTLAGAANEQFF. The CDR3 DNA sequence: TGTGCCAGTAGCCCCTCTACACTAGCGGGAGCTGCCAATGAGCAGTTCTTC.

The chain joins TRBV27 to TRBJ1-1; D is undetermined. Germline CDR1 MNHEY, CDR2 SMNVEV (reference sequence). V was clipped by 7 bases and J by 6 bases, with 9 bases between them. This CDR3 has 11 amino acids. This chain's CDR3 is CASKFRAEAFF. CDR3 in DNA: TGTGCCAGCAAATTTCGCGCTGAAGCTTTCTTT.

In DNA form, the CDR3 reads TGTGCCACCTCGCGGGGGACCACCGGGGAGCTGTTTTTT. As protein: CATSRGTTGELFF. The chain joins TRBV12-3 or TRBV12-4 to TRBJ2-2, with 7 nucleotides matching TRBD2. This CDR3 has 13 amino acids. The V segment lost 10 bases and the J segment 4 bases; nucleotides outside the gene matches: 6.

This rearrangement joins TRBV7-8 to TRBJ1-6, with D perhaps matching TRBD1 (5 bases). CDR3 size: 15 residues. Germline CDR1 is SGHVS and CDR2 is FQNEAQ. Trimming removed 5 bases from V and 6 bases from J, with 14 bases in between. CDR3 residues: CASSPLQGLNSPLHF. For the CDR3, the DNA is TGTGCCAGCAGCCCCCTCCAGGGACTTAATTCACCCCTCCACTTT.

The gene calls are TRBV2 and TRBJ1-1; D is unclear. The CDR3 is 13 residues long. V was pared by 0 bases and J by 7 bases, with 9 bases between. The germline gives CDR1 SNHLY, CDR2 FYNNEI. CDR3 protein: CASSEARSSEAFF. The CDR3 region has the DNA TGTGCCAGCAGTGAAGCCCGTTCGAGTGAAGCTTTCTTT. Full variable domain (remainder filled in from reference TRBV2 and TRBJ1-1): EPEVTQTPSHQVTQMGQEVILRCVPISNHLYFYWYRQILGQKVEFLVSFYNNEISEKSEIFDDQFSVERPDGSNFTLKIRSTKLEDSAMYFCASSEARSSEAFFGQGTRLTVV.

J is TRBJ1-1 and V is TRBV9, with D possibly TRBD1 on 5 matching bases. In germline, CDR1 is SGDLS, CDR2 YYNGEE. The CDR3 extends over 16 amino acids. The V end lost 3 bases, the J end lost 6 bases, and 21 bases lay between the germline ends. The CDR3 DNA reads TGTGCCAGCAGCGCGCAACTGACAGTGAGAACGGCTGAAGCTTTCTTT. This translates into CASSAQLTVRTAEAFF. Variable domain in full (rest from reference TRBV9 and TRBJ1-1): DSGVTQTPKHLITATGQRVTLRCSPRSGDLSVYWYQQSLDQGLQFLIQYYNGEERAKGNILERFSAQQFPDLHSELNLSSLELGDSALYFCASSAQLTVRTAEAFFGQGTRLTVV.

CDR3 protein: CASSIAAGTGGEQFF. The CDR3 region has the DNA TGTGCCAGTAGTATAGCCGCCGGGACAGGGGGAGAGCAGTTCTTC. The chain couples TRBV19 to TRBJ2-1, with 11 nucleotides matching TRBD1. This CDR3 is 15 amino acids long. Germline loops: CDR1 LNHDA, CDR2 SQIVND (reference sequence). Germline trimming cut 1 base from V and 10 bases from J; bases unmatched to any gene: 6.

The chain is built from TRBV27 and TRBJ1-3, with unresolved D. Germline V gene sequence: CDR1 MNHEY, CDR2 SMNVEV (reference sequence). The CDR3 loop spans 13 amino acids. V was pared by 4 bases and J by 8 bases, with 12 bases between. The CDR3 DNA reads TGTGCCAGCAGTTCAATACCGCGGGACACCATATATTTT. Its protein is CASSSIPRDTIYF.

This CDR3 reads CASLAASTDTQYF. For the CDR3, the DNA is TGTGCCAGCCTTGCGGCTAGCACAGATACGCAGTATTTT. The chain recombines TRBV28 with TRBJ2-3; no clear D. The ends were cut back, 8 bases at V and 0 bases at J, with 9 bases in the middle. Germline loops: CDR1 MDHEN, CDR2 SYDVKM. CDR3 size: 13 residues.

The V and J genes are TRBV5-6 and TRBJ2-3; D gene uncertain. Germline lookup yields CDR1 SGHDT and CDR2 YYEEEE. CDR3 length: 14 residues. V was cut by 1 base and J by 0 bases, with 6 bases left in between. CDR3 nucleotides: TGTGCCAGCAGCTTGCTGGGCAGCACAGATACGCAGTATTTT. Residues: CASSLLGSTDTQYF.

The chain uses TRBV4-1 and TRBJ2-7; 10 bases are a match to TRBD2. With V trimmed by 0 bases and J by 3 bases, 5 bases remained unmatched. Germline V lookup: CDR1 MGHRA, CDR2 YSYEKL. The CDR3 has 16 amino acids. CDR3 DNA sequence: TGCGCCAGCAGCCAAGAGCCAGCGGGAGGGCTCTACGAGCAGTACTTC. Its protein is CASSQEPAGGLYEQYF.

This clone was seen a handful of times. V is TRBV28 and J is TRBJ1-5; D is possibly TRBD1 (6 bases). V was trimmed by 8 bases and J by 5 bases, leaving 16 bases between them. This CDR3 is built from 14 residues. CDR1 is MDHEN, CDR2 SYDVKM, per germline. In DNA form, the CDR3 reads TGTGCCAGCGGCTTACAGGGTGGGGATCAGCCCCAGCATTTT. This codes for CASGLQGGDQPQHF.

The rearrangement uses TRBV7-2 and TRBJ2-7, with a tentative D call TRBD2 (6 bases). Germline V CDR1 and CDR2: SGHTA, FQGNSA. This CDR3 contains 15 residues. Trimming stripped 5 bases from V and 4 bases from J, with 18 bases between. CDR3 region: CASSEAASGGYEQYF. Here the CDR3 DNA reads TGTGCCAGCAGCGAAGCTGCTAGTGGGGGGTACGAGCAGTACTTC. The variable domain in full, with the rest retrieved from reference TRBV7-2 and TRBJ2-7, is GAGVSQSPSNKVTEKGKDVELRCDPISGHTALYWYRQSLGQGLEFLIYFQGNSAPDKSGLPSDRFSAERTGGSVSTLTIQRTQQEDSAVYLCASSEAASGGYEQYFGPGTRLTVT.

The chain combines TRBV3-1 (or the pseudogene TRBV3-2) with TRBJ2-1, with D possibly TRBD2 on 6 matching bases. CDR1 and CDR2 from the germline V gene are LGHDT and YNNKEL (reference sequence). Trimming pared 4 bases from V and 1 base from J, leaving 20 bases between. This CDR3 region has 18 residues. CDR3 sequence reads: CASSPAVGGERSYNEQFF. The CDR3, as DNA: TGTGCCAGCAGCCCTGCGGTGGGGGGAGAGAGGTCCTACAATGAGCAGTTCTTC.

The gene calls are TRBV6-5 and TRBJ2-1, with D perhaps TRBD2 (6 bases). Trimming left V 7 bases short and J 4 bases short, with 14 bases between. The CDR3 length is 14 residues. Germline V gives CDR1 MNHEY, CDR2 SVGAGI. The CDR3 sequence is CASTPSGLYNEQFF. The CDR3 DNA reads TGTGCCAGCACTCCCAGCGGGTTGTACAATGAGCAGTTCTTC.

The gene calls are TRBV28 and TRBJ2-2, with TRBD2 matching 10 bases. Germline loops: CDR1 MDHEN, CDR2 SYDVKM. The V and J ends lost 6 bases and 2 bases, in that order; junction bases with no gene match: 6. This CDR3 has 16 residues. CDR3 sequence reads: CASSTLAGDNTGELFF. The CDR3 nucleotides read TGTGCCAGCAGCACCCTAGCGGGAGACAACACCGGGGAGCTGTTTTTT. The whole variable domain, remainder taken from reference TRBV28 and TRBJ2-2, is DVKVTQSSRYLVKRTGEKVFLECVQDMDHENMFWYRQDPGLGLRLIYFSYDVKMKEKGDIPEGYSVSREKKERFSLILESASTNQTSMYLCASSTLAGDNTGELFFGEGSRLTVL.

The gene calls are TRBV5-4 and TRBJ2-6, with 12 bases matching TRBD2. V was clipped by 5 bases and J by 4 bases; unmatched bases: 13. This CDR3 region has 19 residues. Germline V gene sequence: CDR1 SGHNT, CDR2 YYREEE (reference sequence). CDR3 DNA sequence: TGTGCCAGCAGGCCAAGCGGACTAGCGGGACTTGGCGGGGCCAACGTCCTGACTTTC. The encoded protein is CASRPSGLAGLGGANVLTF.

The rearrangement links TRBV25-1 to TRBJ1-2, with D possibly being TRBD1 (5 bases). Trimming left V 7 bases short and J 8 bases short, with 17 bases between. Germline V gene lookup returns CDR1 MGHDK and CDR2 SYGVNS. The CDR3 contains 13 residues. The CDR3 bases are TGTGCCAGCACAACTTACCAGGGCGGCGGCTACACCTTC. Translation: CASTTYQGGGYTF.

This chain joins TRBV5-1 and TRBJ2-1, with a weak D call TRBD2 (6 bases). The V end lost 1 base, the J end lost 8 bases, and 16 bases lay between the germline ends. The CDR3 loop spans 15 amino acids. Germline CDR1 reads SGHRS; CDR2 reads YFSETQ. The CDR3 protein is CASSLSGERRDEQFF. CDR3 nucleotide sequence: TGCGCCAGCAGCTTGTCGGGGGAGAGAAGGGATGAGCAGTTCTTC.

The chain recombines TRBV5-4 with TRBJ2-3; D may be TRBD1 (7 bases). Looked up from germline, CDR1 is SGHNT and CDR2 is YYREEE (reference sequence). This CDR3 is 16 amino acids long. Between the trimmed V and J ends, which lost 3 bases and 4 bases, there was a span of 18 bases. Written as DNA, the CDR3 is TGTGCCAGCAGCTCGGCAGGGGGGTGGAGGGCAGATACGCAGTATTTT. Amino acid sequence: CASSSAGGWRADTQYF.

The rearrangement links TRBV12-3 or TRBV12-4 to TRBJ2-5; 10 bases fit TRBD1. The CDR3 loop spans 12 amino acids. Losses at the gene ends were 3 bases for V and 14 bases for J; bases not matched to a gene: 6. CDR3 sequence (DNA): TGTGCCAGCAGTTTTGACAGGGGGCGGTGCTACTTC. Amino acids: CASSFDRGRCYF.

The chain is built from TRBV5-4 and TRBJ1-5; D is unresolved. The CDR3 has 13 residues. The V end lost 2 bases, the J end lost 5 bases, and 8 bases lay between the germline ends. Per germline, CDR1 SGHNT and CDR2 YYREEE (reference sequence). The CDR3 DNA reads TGTGCCAGCAGCTTAAACAGCCATCAGCCCCAGCATTTT. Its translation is CASSLNSHQPQHF.